Included here is one T cell receptor beta chain sequence, with context. What it recognizes is unknown. Germline-derived CDR1 and CDR2 are SGHDT and YYEEEE. The V end was cut by 2 bases, the J end by 1 base, with 6 bases between. CDR3 size: 13 residues. It was with 60 Vbeta and 13 Jbeta primers that the PCR ran. Profiling relied on immunoSEQ multiplex PCR, and the TCRdb table lists in-frame clones only, not all of them. This table holds around 130,000 clones, 75% to 85% found once. This entry is derived from a study of cytomegalovirus exposure and HLA in healthy donors. Study in general: There were tens of millions of unique TCRs (from HLA-typed donors) in an early data release. Notes on the study in general: In a later analysis, a missense DCLRE1C variant was linked to TCR beta V- and J-gene trimming. Reportedly, diagnosis of cytomegalovirus status by the classifier showed high specificity and sensitivity.

This TCR was recovered from a male donor in good health and CMV-seronegative. The specimen was PBMCs. The chain is built from TRBV5-6 and TRBJ1-1; no clear D gene. Written as DNA, the CDR3 is TGTGCCAGCAGCTTATACAGGAACACTGAAGCTTTCTTT. As protein: CASSLYRNTEAFF. Combining the CDR3 with reference TRBV5-6 and TRBJ1-1 gives the whole variable domain DAGVTQSPTHLIKTRGQQVTLRCSPKSGHDTVSWYQQALGQGPQFIFQYYEEEERQRGNFPDRFSGHQFPNYSSELNVNALLLGDSALYLCASSLYRNTEAFFGQGTRLTVV.